Reported below is one T cell receptor beta chain. It lacks a known antigen. Base quality data are lacking; no much larger clone is found one base away. This specimen comes from a study of human T cells and chemical hapten exposure (TCRdb year 2021). Context from the whole study: For sensitization, 2% DPC in acetone was applied to a roughly 2 cm by roughly 2 cm area of upper inner arm skin. Patients additionally received weekly therapeutic DPC doses to the scalp throughout the approximately 25-week study period. The study tracked peripheral blood TCR repertoire changes in vivo during primary and secondary sensitization to the hapten diphenylcyclopropenone (DPC) in alopecia patients. The patient cohort, mostly female, included alopecia areata with under or over 50% scalp involvement, alopecia totalis and alopecia universalis. About 30 alopecia patients provided blood for TCR sequencing at one to four time points (pre-sensitization, 2, 6 and 24 weeks). Blood samples were taken from patients before sensitization (week 0) and at 2, 6 and about 24 weeks after DPC sensitization. Patch testing was done on the upper back using Finn chambers containing 0.01% DPC, and results were scored after 6 days according to International Contact Dermatitis Research Group standards. The libraries were sequenced as a pool, and the TCR yield per sample differed mostly because of small variations in library volumes within the pool.

The receptor library was made with RACE. TCRdb records NextSeq 500 as the sequencer. During library preparation, unique molecular identifiers were attached to individual cDNA molecules so that TCRs could be counted quantitatively and reproducibly. For every blood RNA sample, sequencing covered both the TCR alpha and TCR beta chains. Turning to the authors' computational methods: The median number of TCRs per sample was 95,638, ranging from roughly 23,224 to 690,600. The Decombinator software suite was used to annotate the V, J and CDR3 of the TCR reads. For PS versus PT1 abundance plots, all samples were subsampled to the same number of TCRs (28,000). Expanded TCRs were defined as absent before sensitization and observed at least eight times at the 2-week time point. TCRdb took the public reads, trimmed them with fastp at Q25, ran MiXCR for clone calling and kept in-frame beta chains. A single entry per CDR3 protein holds the most common genes and DNA from its merged rows. None of the V and J calls come from the authors' own analysis; TCRdb made them. A total of 80,000 to 100,000 distinct CDR3 sequences appear in this sample, approximately 11% of them only once. 0.8% to 1.2% of the sample goes to the ten largest clones.

Broader findings and caveats from the paper: Repeated subsampling changed both the strength of the expansion versus patch-test correlation and the threshold at which the correlation became significant. DPC sensitization did not change how many TCRs were above 1 in 1000 frequency, and no evidence was found of alterations in global repertoire structure. Significantly more large CDR3 similarity clusters were formed by expanded TCRs than by pre-sensitization or healthy control sets, consistent with antigen-driven responses. Patch test score was positively correlated with the number of PT1 expanded TCRs, with significance at thresholds 8, 16 and 32 but not at 4. Because every patient had alopecia, a presumed autoimmune disease, the patients' immune response might differ from that of healthy individuals.

Sequences GTSNPN (CDR1) and SVGIG (CDR2) are obtained from the germline V gene (reference sequence). The CDR3 covers 16 residues, taking in both the cysteine and the phenylalanine. Only the CDR3 part of the read is kept: 48 bases, read in frame from the first base. The junction shows trimming of 2 bases on V and 1 base on J, plus 14 bases between the germline ends. Per the publication, the time point label means: patch test 3, about 24 weeks after DPC sensitization. Taken with the paper, the label for treatment or condition translates to: therapeutic diphenylcyclopropenone sensitization with weekly scalp DPC. At each patch-test visit, blood was drawn before the patch test was applied. Patients were eligible if aged 18 to 70, diagnosed with alopecia and judged suitable for DPC therapy, and pregnant patients were excluded. Total RNA was extracted from unfractionated whole blood collected in Tempus Blood RNA tubes.

The TCR comes from a woman aged 30 to 39 with alopecia areata. Some clones in this sample may be carry-over from other donors' samples. Specimen: whole blood, collected in connection with sensitization to the hapten diphenylcyclopropenone (DPC). This chain joins TRBV30 to TRBJ2-2; matching of 6 bases hints at TRBD1 as the D gene. CDR3 region: CAWSYLGARNTGELFF. The DNA sequence is as follows: TGTGCCTGGAGTTACTTGGGGGCGCGGAACACCGGGGAGCTGTTTTTT. Joined to the reference TRBV30 and TRBJ2-2 proteins, this CDR3 gives the full variable domain: SQTIHQWPATLVQPVGSPLSLECTVEGTSNPNLYWYRQAAGRGLQLLFYSVGIGQISSEVPQNLSASRPQDRQFILSSKKLLLSDSGFYLCAWSYLGARNTGELFFGEGSRLTVL.